This TCR beta chain was observed in a study of early T cells in non-severe SARS-CoV-2 infection. TCRdb fed the 5' RACE reads into MiXCR, producing one record per CDR3 protein. The sample contains 20,000 to 25,000 distinct CDR3 sequences, less than 6.5% of which appear only once. This clonotype showed up just a few times. Germline V gives CDR1 MNHEY, CDR2 SVGEGT. Germline trimming cut 5 bases from V and 4 bases from J; bases unmatched to any gene: 14. This CDR3 spans 19 amino acids. The receptor was derived from an adult who was a healthcare worker with PCR-confirmed SARS-CoV-2 infection or an uninfected control (not recorded which). The sequenced sample consisted of whole blood. The V call is TRBV6-2 or TRBV6-3, the J call TRBJ2-2; 12 nucleotides line up with TRBD2. CDR3 sequence: CASSPPPLAGGSGTGELFF. CDR3 bases: TGTGCCAGCAGTCCGCCACCCCTAGCGGGAGGGAGCGGCACCGGGGAGCTGTTTTTT.